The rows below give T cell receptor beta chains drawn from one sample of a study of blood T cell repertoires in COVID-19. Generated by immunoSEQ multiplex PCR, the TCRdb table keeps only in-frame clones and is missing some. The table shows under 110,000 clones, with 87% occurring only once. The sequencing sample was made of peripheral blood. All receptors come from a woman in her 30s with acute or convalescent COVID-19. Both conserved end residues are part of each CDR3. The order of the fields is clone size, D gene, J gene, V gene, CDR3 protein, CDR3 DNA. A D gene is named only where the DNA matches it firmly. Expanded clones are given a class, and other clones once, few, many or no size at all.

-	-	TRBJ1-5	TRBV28	CASSSTGSSVPQHF	TGTGCCAGCAGTTCAACAGGCTCAAGCGTGCCCCAGCATTTT
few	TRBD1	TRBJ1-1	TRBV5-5	CASSATGGTEAFF	TGTGCCAGCAGCGCTACAGGGGGCACTGAAGCTTTCTTT
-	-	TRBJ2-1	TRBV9	CASSVDGHPYNEQFF	TGTGCCAGCAGCGTAGATGGGCACCCCTACAATGAGCAGTTCTTC
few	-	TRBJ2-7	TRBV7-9	CASSLAGQQYF	TGTGCCAGCAGTCTAGCCGGGCAGCAGTACTTC
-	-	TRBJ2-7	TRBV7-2	CASTSLGGRKGDRAYEQYF	TGTGCCAGCACATCCCTTGGGGGGAGGAAGGGAGACAGGGCCTACGAGCAGTACTTC
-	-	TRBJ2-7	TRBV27	CASSFQASAGEQYF	TGTGCCAGCAGTTTCCAGGCCTCGGCGGGCGAGCAGTACTTC
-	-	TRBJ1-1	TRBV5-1	CASSLTQNTEAFF	TGCGCCAGCAGCCTTACACAGAACACTGAAGCTTTCTTT
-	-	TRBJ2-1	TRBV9	CASSVTGTTYNEQFF	TGTGCCAGCAGCGTTACGGGGACAACCTACAATGAGCAGTTCTTC
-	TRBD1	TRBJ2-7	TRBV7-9	CASSSRGTGRTYEQYF	TGTGCCAGCAGCTCTAGGGGGACAGGGAGGACCTACGAGCAGTACTTC
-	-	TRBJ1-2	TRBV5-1	CASSLAGGDYGYTF	TGCGCCAGCAGCTTGGCGGGGGGTGACTATGGCTACACCTTC
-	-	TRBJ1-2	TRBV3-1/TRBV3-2	CASSQRGTTLNYGYTF	TGTGCCAGCAGCCAAAGGGGGACAACCCTAAACTATGGCTACACCTTC
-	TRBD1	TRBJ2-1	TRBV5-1	CASSLGRGWNEQFF	TGCGCCAGCAGCTTGGGCAGGGGGTGGAATGAGCAGTTCTTC
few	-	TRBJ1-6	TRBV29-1	CSVRTTASAPLHF	TGCAGCGTTCGGACAACCGCCTCTGCACCCCTCCACTTT
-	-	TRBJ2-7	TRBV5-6	CASSHSSYEQYF	TGTGCCAGCAGCCACAGCTCCTACGAGCAGTACTTC
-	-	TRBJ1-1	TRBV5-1	CASSPRQRLNTEAFF	TGCGCCAGCAGCCCCCGACAGAGATTGAACACTGAAGCTTTCTTT
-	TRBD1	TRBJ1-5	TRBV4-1	CASSPTMVQGARNQPQHF	TGCGCCAGCAGCCCTACCATGGTACAGGGGGCGCGGAATCAGCCCCAGCATTTT
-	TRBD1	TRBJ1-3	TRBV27	CASMGPGQRLSGNTIYF	TGTGCCAGCATGGGCCCGGGACAGCGACTCTCTGGAAACACCATATATTTT
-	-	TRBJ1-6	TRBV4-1	CASSKQGSNSPLHF	TGCGCCAGCAGCAAACAGGGAAGTAATTCACCCCTCCACTTT
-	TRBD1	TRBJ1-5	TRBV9	CASSYSGQGDQPQHF	TGTGCCAGCAGTTACTCCGGACAGGGGGACCAGCCCCAGCATTTT
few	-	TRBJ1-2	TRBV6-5	CASSYGQLRGYTF	TGTGCCAGCAGCTACGGACAGCTTCGGGGCTACACCTTC
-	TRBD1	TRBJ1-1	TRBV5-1	CASSPQGDTEAFF	TGCGCCAGCAGCCCGCAGGGGGACACTGAAGCTTTCTTT
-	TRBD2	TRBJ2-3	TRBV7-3	CASSSVTSMVGGGFTDTQYF	TGTGCCAGCAGCTCCGTTACGTCCATGGTCGGCGGGGGTTTCACAGATACGCAGTATTTT
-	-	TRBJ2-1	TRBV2	CASSSGHYNEQFF	TGTGCCAGCAGTTCGGGACACTACAATGAGCAGTTCTTC
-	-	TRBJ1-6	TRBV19	CASRGGPLPLHF	TGTGCCAGTCGAGGAGGGCCCCTCCCCCTCCACTTT
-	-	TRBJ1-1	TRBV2	CASSSQGGGRGINTEAFF	TGTGCCAGCAGTTCCCAAGGGGGTGGGAGGGGAATCAACACTGAAGCTTTCTTT
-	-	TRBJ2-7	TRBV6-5	CASSRSLGEPEQYF	TGTGCCAGCAGCCGAAGCCTAGGGGAACCCGAGCAGTACTTC
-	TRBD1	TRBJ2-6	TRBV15	CATSRAPPWQGALSGANVLTF	TGTGCCACCAGCAGAGCTCCCCCCTGGCAGGGGGCTCTCTCTGGGGCCAACGTCCTGACTTTC
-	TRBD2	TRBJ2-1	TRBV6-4	CASSLLAGGHNEQFF	TGTGCCAGCAGTCTACTAGCGGGGGGGCACAATGAGCAGTTCTTC
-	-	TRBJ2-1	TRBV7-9	CASSLLGVYNEQFF	TGTGCCAGCAGCCTCCTCGGGGTGTACAATGAGCAGTTCTTC
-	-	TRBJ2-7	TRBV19	CASSPGTGYEQYF	TGTGCCAGTAGTCCCGGGACTGGCTACGAGCAGTACTTC
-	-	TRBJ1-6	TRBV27	CASSLSGLSFNSPLHF	TGTGCCAGCAGTTTATCGGGACTCTCGTTTAATTCACCCCTCCACTTT
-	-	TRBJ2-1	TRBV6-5	CASRRAAGSYNEQFF	TGTGCCAGCCGCCGGGCGGCGGGATCCTACAATGAGCAGTTCTTC
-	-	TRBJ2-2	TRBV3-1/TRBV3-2	CASSPNGGVNTGELFF	TGTGCCAGCAGCCCCAATGGCGGGGTGAACACCGGGGAGCTGTTTTTT
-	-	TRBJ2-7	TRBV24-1	CATSAAGPKQEQYF	TGTGCCACCAGTGCCGCGGGACCTAAACAGGAGCAGTACTTC
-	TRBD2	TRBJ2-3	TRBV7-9	CASSVGGADTQYF	TGTGCCAGCAGCGTCGGGGGGGCAGATACGCAGTATTTT
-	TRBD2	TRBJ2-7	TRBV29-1	CSVIDNTSGGLEQYF	TGCAGCGTTATTGACAATACTAGCGGGGGGCTCGAGCAGTACTTC
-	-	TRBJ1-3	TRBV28	CATENRLSGNTIYF	TGTGCCACCGAAAACAGGCTCTCTGGAAACACCATATATTTT
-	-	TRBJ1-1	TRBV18	CASSPPRTEAFF	TGTGCCAGCTCACCACCGAGAACTGAAGCTTTCTTT
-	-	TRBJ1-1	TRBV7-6	CASSSIGGGLNTEAFF	TGTGCCAGCAGCTCCATTGGGGGGGGCCTAAACACTGAAGCTTTCTTT
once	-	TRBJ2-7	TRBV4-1	CASSQFQGRDTEQYF	TGCGCCAGCAGCCAATTTCAGGGGCGAGATACGGAGCAGTACTTC
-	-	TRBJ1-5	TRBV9	CASSVGWALKEPQHF	TGTGCCAGCAGCGTAGGTTGGGCCCTCAAGGAGCCCCAGCATTTT
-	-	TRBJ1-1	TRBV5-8	CASSLAGNTEAFF	TGTGCCAGCAGCTTGGCAGGGAACACTGAAGCTTTCTTT
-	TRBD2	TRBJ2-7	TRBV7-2	CASSLVPAGPGYEQYF	TGTGCCAGCAGCTTAGTACCAGCGGGGCCGGGCTACGAGCAGTACTTC
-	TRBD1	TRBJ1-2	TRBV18	CASSPGTDHYGYTF	TGTGCCAGCTCACCAGGGACAGATCACTATGGCTACACCTTC